The rows below give T cell receptor beta chains drawn from one sample of a study of regulatory T cells in long-lasting Graves disease. TCRdb processed the multiplex PCR reads anew with MiXCR; each CDR3 protein has one entry. Of 360,000 or so distinct CDR3 sequences detected, roughly 25% appear once; the ten largest clones hold roughly a quarter. This specimen consisted of peripheral blood mononuclear cells (PBMCs), obtained when the disease was refractory, from a patient treated with antithyroid drugs. The receptors were sampled from a woman in her 40s with Graves disease. Both conserved end residues are part of each CDR3. D genes are given only for firm matches. Expanded clones are given a class, and other clones once, few, many or no size at all.

clone_size: many; d_call: NA; cdr3_length: 12; j_call: TRBJ2-2; v_call: TRBV11-3; cdr3_nt: TGTGCCAGCAGCCCACAAACCGGGGAGCTGTTTTTT; cdr3_aa: CASSPQTGELFF
clone_size: few; d_call: NA; cdr3_length: 13; j_call: TRBJ2-7; v_call: TRBV20-1; cdr3_nt: TGCAGTGCTAGAAGGGGGGGTACCTACGAGCAGTACTTC; cdr3_aa: CSARRGGTYEQYF
clone_size: NA; d_call: TRBD1; cdr3_length: 14; j_call: TRBJ2-7; v_call: TRBV6-1; cdr3_nt: TGTGCCAGCTCACCGGGACAGGGGGGTAACGAGCAGTACTTC; cdr3_aa: CASSPGQGGNEQYF
clone_size: NA; d_call: TRBD1; cdr3_length: 13; j_call: TRBJ1-6; v_call: TRBV15; cdr3_nt: TGTGCCACCAGCAGAGATCTGGACAGGGCCCTCCACTTT; cdr3_aa: CATSRDLDRALHF
clone_size: many; d_call: NA; cdr3_length: 15; j_call: TRBJ2-2; v_call: TRBV6-1; cdr3_nt: TGTGCCAGCAGTGTTTTAGATTTTGGTGCCGGGGAGCTGTTTTTT; cdr3_aa: CASSVLDFGAGELFF
clone_size: many; d_call: TRBD1; cdr3_length: 14; j_call: TRBJ1-5; v_call: TRBV2; cdr3_nt: TGTGCCAGCACCGCTGGGACAGGGGGACAGCCCCAGCATTTT; cdr3_aa: CASTAGTGGQPQHF
clone_size: many; d_call: NA; cdr3_length: 15; j_call: TRBJ1-4; v_call: TRBV20-1; cdr3_nt: TGCAGTGCTAGAGACACAGGGATACCTAATGAAAAACTGTTTTTT; cdr3_aa: CSARDTGIPNEKLFF
clone_size: many; d_call: NA; cdr3_length: 15; j_call: TRBJ1-6; v_call: TRBV28; cdr3_nt: TGTGCCAGCAGTCAGCAGGGGTACTATAATTCACCCCTCCACTTT; cdr3_aa: CASSQQGYYNSPLHF
clone_size: NA; d_call: TRBD2; cdr3_length: 14; j_call: TRBJ2-3; v_call: TRBV29-1; cdr3_nt: TGCAGCGCCACTCTAGCGGGCAATACAGATACGCAGTATTTT; cdr3_aa: CSATLAGNTDTQYF
clone_size: many; d_call: NA; cdr3_length: 16; j_call: TRBJ1-1; v_call: TRBV6-1; cdr3_nt: TGTGCCAGCAGTCCCTCGGGTTTGGGGACGAACACTGAAGCTTTCTTT; cdr3_aa: CASSPSGLGTNTEAFF
clone_size: many; d_call: NA; cdr3_length: 16; j_call: TRBJ2-7; v_call: TRBV27; cdr3_nt: TGTGCCAGCAGTTTAAAGCCGGGGGAAGGGGCCTACGAGCAGTACTTC; cdr3_aa: CASSLKPGEGAYEQYF
clone_size: many; d_call: NA; cdr3_length: 13; j_call: TRBJ1-2; v_call: TRBV12-3/TRBV12-4; cdr3_nt: TGTGCCAGCAGACCGGACGGCAACTATGGCTACACCTTC; cdr3_aa: CASRPDGNYGYTF
clone_size: many; d_call: NA; cdr3_length: 14; j_call: TRBJ2-2; v_call: TRBV2; cdr3_nt: TGTGCCAGCAGTGACGGACTTCATCCAGGGGAGCTGTTTTTT; cdr3_aa: CASSDGLHPGELFF
clone_size: many; d_call: TRBD1; cdr3_length: 15; j_call: TRBJ1-5; v_call: TRBV20-1; cdr3_nt: TGCAGTGCTCTAAAGACAGGGGGCGGCAATCAGCCCCAGCATTTT; cdr3_aa: CSALKTGGGNQPQHF
clone_size: many; d_call: TRBD1; cdr3_length: 15; j_call: TRBJ1-5; v_call: TRBV28; cdr3_nt: TGTGCCAGCAGTTCCTCACAGGGGCTGAGACAGCCCCAGCATTTT; cdr3_aa: CASSSSQGLRQPQHF
clone_size: many; d_call: NA; cdr3_length: 15; j_call: TRBJ1-5; v_call: TRBV28; cdr3_nt: TGTGCCAGCAGCCCAGCCGGTTATAGCAATCAGCCCCAGCATTTT; cdr3_aa: CASSPAGYSNQPQHF
clone_size: many; d_call: TRBD1; cdr3_length: 16; j_call: TRBJ2-5; v_call: TRBV20-1; cdr3_nt: TGCAGTGCTAGAGACCCCGGGACAGGGGGTTGGGAGACCCAGTACTTC; cdr3_aa: CSARDPGTGGWETQYF
clone_size: NA; d_call: NA; cdr3_length: 16; j_call: TRBJ2-7; v_call: TRBV3-1; cdr3_nt: TGTGCCAGCAGCCAAGGGAACCTAGCGCTCCACTACGAGCAGTACTTC; cdr3_aa: CASSQGNLALHYEQYF
clone_size: NA; d_call: NA; cdr3_length: 18; j_call: TRBJ2-4; v_call: TRBV20-1; cdr3_nt: TGCAGTGCTAGTTTGGGGCGAGGAGACTTCCTAGCCAAAAACATTCAGTACTTC; cdr3_aa: CSASLGRGDFLAKNIQYF
clone_size: NA; d_call: NA; cdr3_length: 15; j_call: TRBJ1-1; v_call: TRBV5-1; cdr3_nt: TGCGCCAGCAGCTTGGCGATTTTTCCGAACACTGAAGCTTTCTTT; cdr3_aa: CASSLAIFPNTEAFF
clone_size: NA; d_call: NA; cdr3_length: 14; j_call: TRBJ2-5; v_call: TRBV24-1; cdr3_nt: TGTGCCACCAGTGACAGGGGGGGCCAAGAGACCCAGTACTTC; cdr3_aa: CATSDRGGQETQYF
clone_size: NA; d_call: NA; cdr3_length: 17; j_call: TRBJ2-5; v_call: TRBV6-1; cdr3_nt: TGTGCCAGCAGTCATCGGGGAGGGGGGACAGTGAAAGGGACCCAGTACTTC; cdr3_aa: CASSHRGGGTVKGTQYF
clone_size: few; d_call: NA; cdr3_length: 17; j_call: TRBJ2-7; v_call: TRBV5-6; cdr3_nt: TGTGCCAGCAGCCGAGGGGGGCCACTCCGGTCCTCCTACGAGCAGTACTTC; cdr3_aa: CASSRGGPLRSSYEQYF
clone_size: NA; d_call: NA; cdr3_length: 16; j_call: TRBJ2-4; v_call: TRBV7-9; cdr3_nt: TGTGCCAGCAGCTTAGCGCTAAGCTCAGCCAAAAACATTCAGTACTTC; cdr3_aa: CASSLALSSAKNIQYF
clone_size: NA; d_call: NA; cdr3_length: 14; j_call: TRBJ2-1; v_call: TRBV28; cdr3_nt: TGTGCCAGCAGTTTGGGCCGGAGCGGATTAGAGCAGTTCTTC; cdr3_aa: CASSLGRSGLEQFF
clone_size: NA; d_call: TRBD1; cdr3_length: 17; j_call: TRBJ2-2; v_call: TRBV14; cdr3_nt: TGTGCCAGCAGCCTTACGGGACAGGGAGTGTTCACCGGGGAGCTGTTTTTT; cdr3_aa: CASSLTGQGVFTGELFF
clone_size: many; d_call: NA; cdr3_length: 14; j_call: TRBJ2-7; v_call: TRBV2; cdr3_nt: TGTGCCAGCAGTGATATCCGGAGCACCTACGAGCAGTACTTC; cdr3_aa: CASSDIRSTYEQYF
clone_size: NA; d_call: TRBD1; cdr3_length: 15; j_call: TRBJ2-1; v_call: TRBV29-1; cdr3_nt: TGCAGCGTTGAAGCTCCGACAGGGGGCCTTAATGAGCAGTTCTTC; cdr3_aa: CSVEAPTGGLNEQFF
clone_size: NA; d_call: TRBD2; cdr3_length: 14; j_call: TRBJ2-5; v_call: TRBV4-1; cdr3_nt: TGCGCCAGCAGCCAAGCGGCTAGCGGGAGGGGGTCGTACTTC; cdr3_aa: CASSQAASGRGSYF
clone_size: NA; d_call: TRBD1; cdr3_length: 17; j_call: TRBJ2-3; v_call: TRBV7-8; cdr3_nt: TGTGCCAGCAGCTTAGGAATGGGACAGCGAAACACAGATACGCAGTATTTT; cdr3_aa: CASSLGMGQRNTDTQYF
clone_size: NA; d_call: NA; cdr3_length: 15; j_call: TRBJ1-5; v_call: TRBV19; cdr3_nt: TGTGCCAGTACCGCCTGGGGGCACAGCGATCAGCCCCAGCATTTT; cdr3_aa: CASTAWGHSDQPQHF
clone_size: many; d_call: NA; cdr3_length: 16; j_call: TRBJ2-7; v_call: TRBV28; cdr3_nt: TGTGCCAGCAGTTTAAGTCGGCGGGGACGCTCCTACGAGCAGTACTTC; cdr3_aa: CASSLSRRGRSYEQYF
clone_size: once; d_call: TRBD1; cdr3_length: 14; j_call: TRBJ1-1; v_call: TRBV6-1; cdr3_nt: TGTGCCAGCAGTGAGACAGGGCGTGACACTGAAGCTTTCTTT; cdr3_aa: CASSETGRDTEAFF
clone_size: NA; d_call: TRBD2; cdr3_length: 18; j_call: TRBJ2-1; v_call: TRBV2; cdr3_nt: TGTGCCAGCTATCGTGTAGTGGCTGGCGGGAGCTCCTACAATGAGCAGTTCTTC; cdr3_aa: CASYRVVAGGSSYNEQFF
clone_size: many; d_call: NA; cdr3_length: 15; j_call: TRBJ2-5; v_call: TRBV6-2/TRBV6-3; cdr3_nt: TGTGCCAGCAGTTACGACGGAGCGGTAGGAGAGACCCAGTACTTC; cdr3_aa: CASSYDGAVGETQYF
clone_size: many; d_call: TRBD1; cdr3_length: 18; j_call: TRBJ2-4; v_call: TRBV12-3/TRBV12-4; cdr3_nt: TGTGCCAGCACCCCGACAGGGTTTGCGCCTTTTGGGAAAAACATTCAGTACTTC; cdr3_aa: CASTPTGFAPFGKNIQYF
clone_size: NA; d_call: TRBD2; cdr3_length: 12; j_call: TRBJ2-3; v_call: TRBV12-3/TRBV12-4; cdr3_nt: TGTGCCACCGCGACTAGCGGGAGGGCGCAGTATTTT; cdr3_aa: CATATSGRAQYF
clone_size: many; d_call: NA; cdr3_length: 11; j_call: TRBJ2-7; v_call: TRBV28; cdr3_nt: TGTGCCGACCCCCCCCCAAACGAGCAGTACTTC; cdr3_aa: CADPPPNEQYF
clone_size: NA; d_call: NA; cdr3_length: 12; j_call: TRBJ2-7; v_call: TRBV4-1; cdr3_nt: TGCGCCAGCAAAGGCTACTCCTACGAGCAGTACTTC; cdr3_aa: CASKGYSYEQYF
clone_size: many; d_call: TRBD1; cdr3_length: 13; j_call: TRBJ1-2; v_call: TRBV20-1; cdr3_nt: TGCAGTGCTAGGGACGACAGGGTACGTGGCTACACCTTC; cdr3_aa: CSARDDRVRGYTF
clone_size: few; d_call: NA; cdr3_length: 13; j_call: TRBJ1-2; v_call: TRBV18; cdr3_nt: TGTGCCAGCTCACCACGTGAACAGTATGGCTACACCTTC; cdr3_aa: CASSPREQYGYTF
clone_size: few; d_call: NA; cdr3_length: 11; j_call: TRBJ2-7; v_call: TRBV29-1; cdr3_nt: TGCAGCGTTGAGTACGGCTACGAGCAGTACTTC; cdr3_aa: CSVEYGYEQYF
clone_size: many; d_call: NA; cdr3_length: 16; j_call: TRBJ2-4; v_call: TRBV11-2; cdr3_nt: TGTGCCAGCAGCCAGGAGGCGTGGGGGCGCAAAAACATTCAGTACTTC; cdr3_aa: CASSQEAWGRKNIQYF
clone_size: NA; d_call: NA; cdr3_length: 12; j_call: TRBJ1-1; v_call: TRBV28; cdr3_nt: TGTGCCAGCCGTAGGGGGGGAACTGAAGCTTTCTTT; cdr3_aa: CASRRGGTEAFF
clone_size: few; d_call: NA; cdr3_length: 14; j_call: TRBJ2-2; v_call: TRBV3-1; cdr3_nt: TGTGCCAGCAGCCAAGAGAGGGTCGTAGGGGAGCTGTTTTTT; cdr3_aa: CASSQERVVGELFF
clone_size: NA; d_call: TRBD1; cdr3_length: 13; j_call: TRBJ2-7; v_call: TRBV6-4; cdr3_nt: TGTGCCACACGGAGGACAGGTCGATACGAGCAGTACTTC; cdr3_aa: CATRRTGRYEQYF
clone_size: many; d_call: NA; cdr3_length: 13; j_call: TRBJ1-5; v_call: TRBV2; cdr3_nt: TGTGCCAGCACCGGGAGTAGCAATCAGCCCCAGCATTTT; cdr3_aa: CASTGSSNQPQHF
clone_size: NA; d_call: NA; cdr3_length: 13; j_call: TRBJ2-7; v_call: TRBV3-1; cdr3_nt: TGTGCCAGCAGCTTCGGAGGGAGCCACGAGCAGTACTTC; cdr3_aa: CASSFGGSHEQYF